This T cell receptor (beta chain) emerged from a study of T cell repertoires in cytomegalovirus infection. The CDR3 extends over 13 amino acids. The V end lost 2 bases, the J end lost 6 bases, and 11 bases lay between the germline ends. Germline V CDR1 and CDR2: SGHNT, YYREEE (reference sequence). TCRdb called the reads again in MiXCR, with one record for every CDR3 protein. This repertoire shows around 430,000 distinct CDR3 sequences, 40% to 50% found once; its top ten account for 43%. The sample holds a few counts of this clonotype. Its antigen is unidentified. The source is a human donor in good health (CMV status not recorded). Some clones in this sample may be carry-over from other donors' samples. The sequencing used cultured PBMCs, collected from culture after CMV antigen stimulation. The V and J genes are TRBV5-4 and TRBJ2-5; D is perhaps TRBD1 or TRBD2 (5 bases each). The DNA of the CDR3 is TGTGCCAGCAGCTTCTACGGGACGCAGACCCAGTACTTC. Its protein is CASSFYGTQTQYF.